The 27 T cell receptor beta chains below all came from one sample that was sequenced in a study of T cell clones after liver transplantation. Clones were read by immunoSEQ multiplex PCR, and TCRdb kept only the in-frame ones, dropping some. The data contain roughly 120,000 clones, around nine tenths of them seen just once; the ten biggest clones take up about 0.8%. The sample consisted of CD4+ T cells from blood, taken 12 months after liver transplant. Receptors were obtained from a human patient who received a liver transplant. The graft donor may have contributed some T cells.

The rearrangement links TRBV28 to TRBJ1-1, with 9 bases identical to TRBD1. V trimming: 6 bases; J trimming: 10 bases; junction bases outside the gene matches: 9. This CDR3 contains 13 residues. Per the germline V gene, CDR1 is MDHEN and CDR2 is SYDVKM. In DNA form, the CDR3 reads TGTGCCAGCAGGACTGCCGGGACAGGGCCAGCTTTCTTT. It codes for CASRTAGTGPAFF.

This sequence joins TRBV11-3 and TRBJ2-7; maybe TRBD2 (5 bases). Germline V CDR1 and CDR2: SGHNT, YENEEA. CDR3 length: 14 residues. Trimming pared 8 bases from V and 2 bases from J, leaving 16 bases between. The CDR3, as DNA: TGTGCCAGCGGCTACTCTAGCAAGGCCTACGAGCAGTACTTC. Translated: CASGYSSKAYEQYF. The full variable domain, with the rest looked up from reference TRBV11-3 and TRBJ2-7, is EAGVVQSPRYKIIEKKQPVAFWCNPISGHNTLYWYLQNLGQGPELLIRYENEEAVDDSQLPKDRFSAERLKGVDSTLKIQPAELGDSAVYLCASGYSSKAYEQYFGPGTRLTVT.

This chain uses TRBV14 with TRBJ1-1, with D uncertain. Trimming shortened V by 6 bases and J by 3 bases, and 14 bases separated the two germline ends. Germline CDR1 SGHDN, CDR2 FVKESK. The CDR3 totals 14 residues. Here the CDR3 DNA reads TGTGCCAGCAGTCGGGCCCCTTGGGACACTGAAGCTTTCTTT. Translated, it gives CASSRAPWDTEAFF.

The V gene is TRBV10-2, the J gene TRBJ1-2; TRBD1 aligns across 9 bases. Germline CDR1 WSHSY, CDR2 SAAADI. V shed 5 bases and J 7 bases; nucleotides not matched to a gene: 5. The CDR3 contains 13 residues. CDR3 sequence: CASSQTGGVGYTF. CDR3 nucleotide sequence: TGCGCCAGCAGTCAAACAGGGGGCGTTGGCTACACCTTC.

The J gene is TRBJ2-5, the V gene TRBV5-4; 7 bases map to TRBD1. Germline CDR1 is SGHNT and CDR2 is YYREEE (reference sequence). J was trimmed by 5 bases and V by 4 bases; bases with no gene match: 11. The CDR3 contains 15 residues. The CDR3 nucleotides are TGTGCCAGCAGCGGTAGACAGGGTTTTATGGAGACCCAGTACTTC. It yields the protein CASSGRQGFMETQYF.

CDR3 residues: CASRSTGRNQPQHF. The CDR3 DNA is TGTGCCAGCAGGTCAACAGGGAGGAATCAGCCCCAGCATTTT. The chain couples TRBV6-6 to TRBJ1-5; a possible D gene is TRBD1 (6 bases). Trimming left V 6 bases short and J 4 bases short, with 13 bases between. The CDR3 totals 14 residues. Germline lookup yields CDR1 MNHNY and CDR2 SVGAGI (reference sequence).

This sequence joins TRBV6-5 and TRBJ2-7; 7 bases are a match to TRBD2. V lost 0 bases, J lost 5 bases, and 4 bases stayed unmatched. There are 14 residues in the CDR3. Germline loops: CDR1 MNHEY, CDR2 SVGAGI. The CDR3: CASSYSTGGNEQYF. Here the CDR3 DNA reads TGTGCCAGCAGTTACTCGACGGGAGGCAACGAGCAGTACTTC.

The J gene is TRBJ2-1, the V gene TRBV18, with TRBD2 matching over 7 bases. From germline, CDR1 is KGHSH and CDR2 LQKENI. The V gene end was trimmed by 2 bases and the J gene end by 9 bases; junction bases not matched to a gene: 13. CDR3 size: 16 residues. The CDR3 spells CASSPESAGVTFEQFF. The DNA for the CDR3 is TGTGCCAGCTCACCAGAATCCGCGGGGGTGACATTTGAGCAGTTCTTC.

The CDR3 coding sequence is TGTGCCAGCAGTGATGGGTCGGGACAGGGGTACGAGCAGTACTTC. This translates into CASSDGSGQGYEQYF. J is TRBJ2-7 and V is TRBV2; 10 nucleotides align to TRBD1. The CDR3 is 15 amino acids. From germline, CDR1 is SNHLY and CDR2 FYNNEI. The ends lost 3 bases at V and 4 bases at J; junction bases unmatched: 6.

The chain recombines TRBV10-3 with TRBJ2-7; TRBD2 agrees at 15 bases. In germline, CDR1 is ENHRY, CDR2 SYGVKD. Trimming at V came to 8 bases and at J to 6 bases, leaving 2 bases not matched to a gene. The CDR3 is made up of 13 amino acids. CDR3 in DNA: TGTGCCATCGGGACTAGCGGGAGGAGCGAGCAGTACTTC. Translating it yields CAIGTSGRSEQYF.

This rearrangement joins TRBV7-9 to TRBJ2-2, with 10 bases matching TRBD2. V was pared by 7 bases and J by 4 bases, with 12 bases of the junction left unmatched. This CDR3 region has 17 residues. Germline V gene lookup returns CDR1 SEHNR and CDR2 FQNEAQ (reference sequence). The CDR3 sequence is CASTGASGSLATGELFF. CDR3 in DNA: TGTGCCAGCACAGGGGCTAGCGGGAGTCTGGCCACCGGGGAGCTGTTTTTT. Using reference TRBV7-9 and TRBJ2-2 for the parts outside the CDR3, the full variable domain is DTGVSQNPRHKITKRGQNVTFRCDPISEHNRLYWYRQTLGQGPEFLTYFQNEAQLEKSRLLSDRFSAERPKGSFSTLEIQRTEQGDSAMYLCASTGASGSLATGELFFGEGSRLTVL.

The chain uses TRBV5-1 and TRBJ1-1; 7 nucleotides match TRBD1. The CDR3 is 15 residues long. Germline V gives CDR1 SGHRS, CDR2 YFSETQ. Germline trimming cut 1 base from V and 0 bases from J; bases unmatched to any gene: 3. The CDR3: CASSLLGQMNTEAFF. In DNA form, the CDR3 reads TGCGCCAGCAGCTTGTTGGGACAGATGAACACTGAAGCTTTCTTT.

The chain combines TRBV2 with TRBJ2-1, with D possibly matching TRBD2 (6 bases). The CDR3 contains 14 residues. Per the germline V gene, CDR1 is SNHLY and CDR2 is FYNNEI. Trimming left V 2 bases short and J 9 bases short, with 14 bases between. CDR3 DNA sequence: TGTGCCAGCAGTGAACGCGGGATGATGGGTGAGCAGTTCTTC. Its protein is CASSERGMMGEQFF.

This clone has a single count. V gene TRBV19 combines with J gene TRBJ1-2; unclear D gene. CDR3 size: 10 residues. Between the trimmed V and J ends, which lost 3 bases and 8 bases, there was a span of 4 bases. CDR1 is LNHDA, CDR2 SQIVND, per germline (reference sequence). The CDR3 protein is CASSMGGYTF. The DNA of the CDR3 is TGTGCCAGTAGTATGGGCGGCTACACCTTC.

The CDR3 nucleotides are TGTGCCAGCAGTGAAAGGGGGGGTGCTAGCAGCCGGGTAGTCTACGAGCAGTACTTC. It translates to CASSERGGASSRVVYEQYF. The chain uses TRBV6-1 and TRBJ2-7, with D perhaps TRBD2 (7 bases). The CDR3 sequence is 19 residues long. Deletions cut 2 bases from V and 3 bases from J, with 26 bases between. CDR1 is MNHNS, CDR2 SASEGT, per germline.

The rearrangement uses TRBV2 and TRBJ1-1, with TRBD1 as a possible D gene (5 bases). The germline V gene has CDR1 SNHLY and CDR2 FYNNEI. The V end lost 2 bases, the J end lost 5 bases, and 12 bases lay between the germline ends. The CDR3 has 14 amino acids. In DNA form, the CDR3 reads TGTGCCAGCAGTGAATCGGGGGTAGGGACTGAAGCTTTCTTT. This encodes CASSESGVGTEAFF. The whole variable domain, remainder taken from reference TRBV2 and TRBJ1-1, is EPEVTQTPSHQVTQMGQEVILRCVPISNHLYFYWYRQILGQKVEFLVSFYNNEISEKSEIFDDQFSVERPDGSNFTLKIRSTKLEDSAMYFCASSESGVGTEAFFGQGTRLTVV.

The CDR3 bases are TGTGCCAGCAGCCCGACTAGCGGGGCTGGCAATGAGCAGTTCTTC. It codes for CASSPTSGAGNEQFF. The rearrangement joins TRBV11-3 to TRBJ2-1, with 11 bases identical to TRBD2. V trimming: 5 bases; J trimming: 6 bases; junction bases outside the gene matches: 6. The CDR3 spans 15 residues. The V gene's germline CDR1 is SGHNT and CDR2 YENEEA.

The rearrangement joins TRBV11-2 to TRBJ1-1; the match to TRBD1 covers 8 bases. Germline V lookup: CDR1 SGHAT, CDR2 FQNNGV. Unmatched junction bases numbered 8, after V lost 4 bases and J lost 4 bases. The length of the CDR3 is 15 residues. CDR3 DNA sequence: TGTGCCAGCAGCTGGCTCGGACAGGGAGGCACTGAAGCTTTCTTT. Translating it yields CASSWLGQGGTEAFF.

The chain recombines TRBV27 with TRBJ2-6, with D tentatively TRBD1 (6 bases). V was clipped by 6 bases and J by 7 bases, with 16 bases between them. The germline V gene has CDR1 MNHEY and CDR2 SMNVEV (reference sequence). The CDR3 covers 15 residues. The CDR3, as DNA: TGTGCCAGCAGAAAAACAGGGAAGGATGCCAACGTCCTGACTTTC. This sequence encodes CASRKTGKDANVLTF. The full variable domain, its missing parts supplied by reference TRBV27 and TRBJ2-6, is EAQVTQNPRYLITVTGKKLTVTCSQNMNHEYMSWYRQDPGLGLRQIYYSMNVEVTDKGDVPEGYKVSRKEKRNFPLILESPSPNQTSLYFCASRKTGKDANVLTFGAGSRLTVL.

The chain has TRBV6-1 and TRBJ2-7, with no clear D. Deletions cut 6 bases from V and 3 bases from J, with 12 bases between. This CDR3 has 13 residues. Germline CDR1 and CDR2: MNHNS and SASEGT. This CDR3 reads CASSRHRDYEQYF. The DNA of the CDR3 is TGTGCCAGCAGCCGACATAGGGACTACGAGCAGTACTTC.

CDR3 sequence reads: CASSSLKGEQYF. The CDR3 coding sequence is TGTGCCAGCAGCTCCCTAAAAGGAGAGCAGTACTTC. This chain links TRBV5-4 with TRBJ2-7; D remains unclear. The CDR3 is made up of 12 amino acids. V lost 3 bases and J lost 7, with 11 bases in between. Per germline, CDR1 SGHNT and CDR2 YYREEE (reference sequence).

V usage is TRBV15 and J usage is TRBJ2-1, with D possibly TRBD2 on 5 matching bases. V lost 5 bases and J lost 9, with 11 bases in between. Germline assignment: CDR1 LNHNV and CDR2 YYDKDF (reference sequence). The CDR3 extends over 12 amino acids. CDR3 protein: CATSHGGGEQFF. CDR3 nucleotides: TGTGCCACCAGCCATGGAGGAGGTGAGCAGTTCTTC.

The chain joins TRBV19 to TRBJ2-5; either TRBD1 or TRBD2 may fit D (5 bases each). Trimming took 7 bases from V and 3 from J, leaving 15 bases between them. Germline V gene data show CDR1 as LNHDA and CDR2 as SQIVND (reference sequence). The CDR3 sequence is 14 residues long. In DNA, the CDR3 is TGTGCCAGTAATGGGGGAAGGGGCGAAGAGACCCAGTACTTC. It encodes CASNGGRGEETQYF. Full variable domain (missing parts from reference TRBV19 and TRBJ2-5): DGGITQSPKYLFRKEGQNVTLSCEQNLNHDAMYWYRQDPGQGLRLIYYSQIVNDFQKGDIAEGYSVSREKKESFPLTVTSAQKNPTAFYLCASNGGRGEETQYFGPGTRLLVL.

This clone was seen only a few times. V gene TRBV2 combines with J gene TRBJ2-7, with 8 positions matching TRBD2. This CDR3 is 14 amino acids long. Per germline, CDR1 SNHLY and CDR2 FYNNEI. The J segment lost 7 bases and the V segment lost 4 bases, leaving 9 bases of the junction unmatched. CDR3 residues: CASSADGRAGEQYF. The DNA for the CDR3 is TGTGCCAGCAGTGCTGACGGGAGGGCCGGGGAGCAGTACTTC.

V is TRBV11-3 and J is TRBJ1-1; tentative D call: TRBD1 (6 bases). The germline V gene encodes CDR1 SGHNT and CDR2 YENEEA. The V end was cut by 5 bases, the J end by 4 bases, with 14 bases between. The CDR3 extends over 14 amino acids. The CDR3 reads CASSTQQGITEAFF. The CDR3 nucleotides read TGTGCCAGCAGCACCCAACAGGGTATCACTGAAGCTTTCTTT. Using reference TRBV11-3 and TRBJ1-1 for the parts outside the CDR3, the full variable domain is EAGVVQSPRYKIIEKKQPVAFWCNPISGHNTLYWYLQNLGQGPELLIRYENEEAVDDSQLPKDRFSAERLKGVDSTLKIQPAELGDSAVYLCASSTQQGITEAFFGQGTRLTVV.

The V call is TRBV5-1, the J call TRBJ1-4, with D possibly TRBD1 on 6 matching bases. The CDR3 totals 14 residues. Germline CDR1 reads SGHRS; CDR2 reads YFSETQ. V lost 3 bases to trimming and J lost 5 bases, with 11 bases between them. CDR3 sequence reads: CASSSGGRNEKLFF. The CDR3 nucleotides read TGCGCCAGCAGCTCCGGGGGCAGGAATGAAAAACTGTTTTTT.

The chain recombines TRBV6-5 with TRBJ2-7; 7 bases line up with TRBD2. The CDR3 is made up of 13 amino acids. Germline CDR1 and CDR2: MNHEY and SVGAGI. Germline trimming cut 6 bases from V and 4 bases from J; bases unmatched to any gene: 6. This CDR3 reads CASRKAGMYEQYF. CDR3 DNA sequence: TGTGCCAGCAGGAAAGCGGGAATGTACGAGCAGTACTTC.